This TCR beta chain was sequenced for a study of early T cells in non-severe SARS-CoV-2 infection. Overall study results and limits: VDJdb matching favored anti-spike CD8 responses, missing private and CD4 specificities.

Unique molecular identifiers were added to individual cDNA molecules. Each CDR3 protein gets one entry after TCRdb re-called the 5' RACE reads with MiXCR. Among about 110,000 distinct CDR3 sequences, roughly 12% were seen once, and the ten largest hold less than 4.5%. To note about this clonotype: Its antigen is as yet unknown.

Trimming removed 0 bases from V and 6 bases from J, with 10 bases in between. Per germline, CDR1 SGHRS and CDR2 YFSETQ. The length of the CDR3 is 14 residues. This clonotype originated in an adult who was a healthcare worker with PCR-confirmed SARS-CoV-2 infection or an uninfected control (not recorded which). Specimen: whole blood, collected at baseline. V and J are TRBV5-1 and TRBJ1-5; D is unclear. The CDR3 spells CASSLAEGTQPQHF. CDR3 in DNA: TGCGCCAGCAGCTTGGCTGAGGGAACTCAGCCCCAGCATTTT.